This is a list of T cell receptor beta chains from one sample in a study of cytomegalovirus exposure and HLA in healthy donors. Assay used: immunoSEQ multiplex PCR; TCRdb lists only in-frame clones, some missing. The sample records 100,000 to 120,000 clones, approximately 89% being singletons. Sample: PBMCs. The receptors here all came from a young woman in good health and CMV-seronegative. Both conserved end residues are part of each CDR3. The order of the fields is clone size, D gene, V gene, J gene, CDR3 DNA, CDR3 protein. D genes are given only for firm matches. Size is stated for part of the rows, as once, few or many counts, or as a class when the clone is expanded.

.	TRBD2	TRBV27	TRBJ2-1	TGTGCCAGCAGTTTCTATTCGAGCGGGAGTGGGCAGTTCTTC	CASSFYSSGSGQFF
.	TRBD1	TRBV2	TRBJ2-2	TGTGCCAGCAGGGAACAGGGGATCGGCGGGGAGCTGTTTTTT	CASREQGIGGELFF
.	TRBD1	TRBV6-4	TRBJ1-2	TGTGCCAGCAGTGACACCTACAGGGGCCACGATACAGTTTTC	CASSDTYRGHDTVF
once	TRBD2	TRBV6-5	TRBJ2-1	TGTGCCAGCACCTTAGCGGGGGGGGCCTACAATGAGCAGTTCTTC	CASTLAGGAYNEQFF
.	TRBD2	TRBV4-3	TRBJ2-3	TGCGCCAGCAGCCCGCTCCCCCCGACTAGCGGGAGTGGAGATACGCAGTATTTT	CASSPLPPTSGSGDTQYF
.	TRBD1	TRBV9	TRBJ2-5	TGTGCCAGCAGCACTACGACAGGGCCGGAGACCCAGTACTTC	CASSTTTGPETQYF
.	TRBD1	TRBV30	TRBJ1-2	TGTGCCTGGATCCGGGACAGGGCAACTAACTATGGCTACACCTTC	CAWIRDRATNYGYTF
.	TRBD2	TRBV7-9	TRBJ2-3	TGTGCCAGCAGCCTCGGGACTAGCGGGGCAACAGATACGCAGTATTTT	CASSLGTSGATDTQYF
.	.	TRBV6-5	TRBJ1-4	TGTGCCAGCAGCCTCGGGGGGTCTAATGAAAAACTGTTTTTT	CASSLGGSNEKLFF
.	.	TRBV30	TRBJ2-1	TGTGCCTGGAGTGTCAGTGGGGCGAAACAGTTCTTC	CAWSVSGAKQFF
.	TRBD2	TRBV7-8	TRBJ2-5	TGTGCCAGCAGCTTTCTAGCGGGGGGGATGAATCAAGAGACCCAGTACTTC	CASSFLAGGMNQETQYF
.	.	TRBV11-2	TRBJ2-3	TGTGCCAGCAGCTCAGGATTAGGAGGAAGCACAGATACGCAGTATTTT	CASSSGLGGSTDTQYF
few	.	TRBV11-2	TRBJ2-2	TGTGCCAGCGGGCGACAGGACACCGGGGAGCTGTTTTTT	CASGRQDTGELFF
.	.	TRBV28	TRBJ1-2	TGTGCCAGCAGTTTACAGGGCTATGGCTACACCTTC	CASSLQGYGYTF
.	.	TRBV19	TRBJ2-1	TGTGCCAGTAATATAGAAGGAGGGAAAGGAAACAATGAGCAGTTCTTC	CASNIEGGKGNNEQFF
.	TRBD1	TRBV5-1	TRBJ2-4	TGCGCCAGCAGCCCGGGACAGGGGAACATTCAGTACTTC	CASSPGQGNIQYF
.	.	TRBV30	TRBJ2-5	TGTGCCTGGAGCTCGAGGGAGACCCAGTACTTC	CAWSSRETQYF
.	.	TRBV28	TRBJ1-5	TGTGCCAGCAGTTTATTAGGGTGGGGGGTCAATCAGCCCCAGCATTTT	CASSLLGWGVNQPQHF
.	TRBD1	TRBV6-1	TRBJ1-1	TGTGCCAGCAGCACTGACAGGGGCACTGAAGCTTTCTTT	CASSTDRGTEAFF
.	TRBD1	TRBV2	TRBJ1-2	TGTGCCAGCATTGCTCCGAACGGACAGGGACATTACTATGGCTACACCTTC	CASIAPNGQGHYYGYTF
.	.	TRBV5-1	TRBJ2-1	TGCGCCAGCAGCTGGGGCCCTTCTGGCAATGAGCAGTTCTTC	CASSWGPSGNEQFF
.	TRBD1	TRBV6-4	TRBJ2-2	TGTGCCAGCCTACGCTACAGAAGACAGGGGCCCACCGGGGAGCTGTTTTTT	CASLRYRRQGPTGELFF
once	.	TRBV30	TRBJ1-4	TGTGCCTGGAGTGTAATTGCAGGGGTAACTAATGAAAAACTGTTTTTT	CAWSVIAGVTNEKLFF
.	.	TRBV2	TRBJ1-2	TGTGCCAGCAGTGAAAGGCAGGGAGGAGGTGGCTACACCTTC	CASSERQGGGGYTF
.	TRBD1	TRBV28	TRBJ1-5	TGTGCCAGCAGTTCCCGGGCAGGGGGCCAGCCCCAGCATTTT	CASSSRAGGQPQHF